This T cell receptor beta chain stems from a study of blood T cell repertoires in COVID-19. Study-level information: Acute and convalescent COVID-19 specimens originated in the United States, Italy and Spain. The analysed material was cDNA or gDNA that came from T cells, B-cell-depleted T cells, or PBMCs.

Trimming cost V 1 base and J 0 bases; bases outside gene matches: 7. The length of the CDR3 is 17 residues. The V gene's germline CDR1 is LNHDA and CDR2 SQIVND (reference sequence). Original methodology: Scientists estimated how many nucleated cells there were by amplifying reference gene primers. TCRdb's table, derived via immunoSEQ multiplex PCR, lists solely in-frame clones and lacks some. That table gives V, J and clone size, and the DNA gave D and trimming. The sample lists 55,000 to 70,000 clones, roughly 90% seen once, with about 21% in the top ten. The sequenced sample consisted of peripheral blood. The TCR originated in a woman in her forties or fifties with active or convalescent COVID-19. The chain links TRBV19 to TRBJ2-3, with 7 bases lining up with TRBD2. CDR3 in amino acids: CASSIGNSGLSTDTQYF. The CDR3, as DNA: TGTGCCAGTAGTATAGGTAATAGCGGGCTTAGCACAGATACGCAGTATTTT.